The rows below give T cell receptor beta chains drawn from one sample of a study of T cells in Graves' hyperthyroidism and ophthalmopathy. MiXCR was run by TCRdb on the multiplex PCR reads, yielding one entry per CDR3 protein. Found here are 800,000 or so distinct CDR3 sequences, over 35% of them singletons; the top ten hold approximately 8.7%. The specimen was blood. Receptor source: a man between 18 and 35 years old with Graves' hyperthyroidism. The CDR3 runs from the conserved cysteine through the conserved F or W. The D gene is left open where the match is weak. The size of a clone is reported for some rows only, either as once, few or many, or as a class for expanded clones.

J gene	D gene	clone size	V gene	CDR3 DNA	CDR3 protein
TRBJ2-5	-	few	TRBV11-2	TGTGCCAGCCGGAGAGCAGGGGATGAGACCCAGTACTTC	CASRRAGDETQYF
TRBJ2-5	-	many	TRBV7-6	TGTGCCAGCAGGCAACATGGGGGCGGAGAGACCCAGTACTTC	CASRQHGGGETQYF
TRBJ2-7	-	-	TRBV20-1	TGCAGTGCTAGAGAGATCACAACAGGCCAGGGGAGCTCCTACGAGCAGTACTTC	CSAREITTGQGSSYEQYF
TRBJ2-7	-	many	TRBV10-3	TGTGCCATCGGACAGCCCTACGAGCAGTACTTC	CAIGQPYEQYF
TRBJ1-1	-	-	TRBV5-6	TGTGCCAGCAGCTTGAGCAGGGCTACCACCATGAACACTGAAGCTTTCTTT	CASSLSRATTMNTEAFF
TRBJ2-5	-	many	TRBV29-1	TGCAGCGTTGAAGGGGGGCCAGAGACCCAGTACTTC	CSVEGGPETQYF
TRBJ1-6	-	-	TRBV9	TGCGCCAGCAGCCCGACGGAGGGGCCGAATTCACCCCTCCACTTT	CASSPTEGPNSPLHF
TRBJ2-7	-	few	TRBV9	TGTGCCAGCGCCCTGGGACAATGGGACGAGCAGTACTTC	CASALGQWDEQYF
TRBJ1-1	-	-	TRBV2	TGTGCCAGCAATGTGAGGGTTGTGAACACTGAAGCTTTCTTT	CASNVRVVNTEAFF
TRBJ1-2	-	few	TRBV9	TGTGCCAGCAGCCAAACGTCAGGGGCAGATTGGGGCTACACCTTC	CASSQTSGADWGYTF
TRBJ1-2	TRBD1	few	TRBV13	TGTGCCAGCAGCTTCTGGACAGGGGGCGACTATGGCTACACCTTC	CASSFWTGGDYGYTF
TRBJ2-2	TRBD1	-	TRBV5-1	TGCGCCAGCAGCACAACCGGGACAGGGGACACCGGGGAGCTGTTTTTT	CASSTTGTGDTGELFF
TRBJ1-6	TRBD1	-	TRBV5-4	TGTGCCAGCAGCCCTAGGACAGGGGAAGGAAGTTCACCCCTCCACTTT	CASSPRTGEGSSPLHF
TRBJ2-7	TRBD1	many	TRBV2	TGTGCCAGCAGATGGGACAGGGACGAGCAGTACTTC	CASRWDRDEQYF
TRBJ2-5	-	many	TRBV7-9	TGTGCCAGCGATCCGTACCAAGAGACCCAGTACTTC	CASDPYQETQYF
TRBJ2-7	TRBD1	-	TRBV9	TGTGCCAGCACCCAGGGGGTTGCAGTCTCCTACGAGCAGTACTTC	CASTQGVAVSYEQYF
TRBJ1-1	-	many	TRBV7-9	TGTGCCAGCAGCTTACAAATTGACAGACCAGCTTTCTTT	CASSLQIDRPAFF
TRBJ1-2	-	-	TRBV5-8	TGTGCCAGCAGCGCCGTCACGCAGCAGGGGAGTCCCTATGGCTACACCTTC	CASSAVTQQGSPYGYTF
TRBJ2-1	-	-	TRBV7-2	TGTGCCAGCAGCTGGGGTGGGAGTGGCAATGAGCAGTTCTTC	CASSWGGSGNEQFF
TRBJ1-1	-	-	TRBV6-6	TGTGCCAGCAGTTACCCGGACCGGGAGGGAGCTTTCTTT	CASSYPDREGAFF
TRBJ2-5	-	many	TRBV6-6	TGTGCCAGCACCCGGGACTCAGAGACCCAGTACTTC	CASTRDSETQYF
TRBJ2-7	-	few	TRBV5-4	TGTGCCAGCAGACGGGAATCTGCGGACGAGCAGTACTTC	CASRRESADEQYF
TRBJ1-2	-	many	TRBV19	TGTGCCAGTACCCCGGAGGGCTATGGCTACACCTTC	CASTPEGYGYTF
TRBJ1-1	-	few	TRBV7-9	TGTGCCAGCAGCCCTACCACCCTGAGACAGGCCGCCTACACTGAAGCTTTCTTT	CASSPTTLRQAAYTEAFF
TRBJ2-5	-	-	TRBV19	TGTGCCAGCAGTTCCCGATCGGGACAACCGCAAGAGACCCAGTACTTC	CASSSRSGQPQETQYF
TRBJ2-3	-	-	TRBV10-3	TGTGCCATCAGTGATAGTGATGCGCAGTATTTT	CAISDSDAQYF
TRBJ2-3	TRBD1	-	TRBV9	TGTGCCAGCAGCGAGTATTGGACAGGGAAGTTGGATACGCAGTATTTT	CASSEYWTGKLDTQYF
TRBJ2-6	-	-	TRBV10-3	TGTGCCATCGGGGGGACAGCTGTCGGGGCCAACGTCCTGACTTTC	CAIGGTAVGANVLTF
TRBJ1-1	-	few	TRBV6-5	TGTGCCAGCAGTCCCCAACCCAGGGACACTGAAGCTTTCTTT	CASSPQPRDTEAFF
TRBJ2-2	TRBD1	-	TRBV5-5	TGCGCCAGCAGCCAAGGGACAGCGCCCTTCTCCGGGGAGCTGTTTTTT	CASSQGTAPFSGELFF
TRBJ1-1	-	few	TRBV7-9	TGCGCCAGCAGCCAAGTTTACCAAGGGACTGAAGCTTTCTTT	CASSQVYQGTEAFF
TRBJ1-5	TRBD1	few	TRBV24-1	TGTGCCACCAGTGATTCCCGGACAGGGCCCTATAGCAATCAGCCCCAGCATTTT	CATSDSRTGPYSNQPQHF
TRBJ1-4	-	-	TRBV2	TGTGCCTCAAGAGGGCGGGGACGCGAAAAACTGTTTTTT	CASRGRGREKLFF
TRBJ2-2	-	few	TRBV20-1	TGCAGTGCTAGTTTGGGGGGCCTCGCCGGGGAGCTGTTTTTT	CSASLGGLAGELFF
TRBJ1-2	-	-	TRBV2	TGTGCCAGCAAGGGAGAGGGACACTATGGCTACACCTTC	CASKGEGHYGYTF
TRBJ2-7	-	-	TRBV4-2	TGTGCCAGCAGCCAAGACGCCGGTCATAGCCTATACGAGCAGTACTTC	CASSQDAGHSLYEQYF
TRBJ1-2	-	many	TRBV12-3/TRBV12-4	TGTGCCAGCAGTTCAGACTGGAACTATGGCTACACCTTC	CASSSDWNYGYTF
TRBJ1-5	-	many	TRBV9	TGTGCCAGCAGCGTAGACGGGTCTAGCAATCAGCCCCAGCATTTT	CASSVDGSSNQPQHF
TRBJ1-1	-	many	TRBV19	TGTGCCAGTCTATCGGCGGACACTGAAGCTTTCTTT	CASLSADTEAFF
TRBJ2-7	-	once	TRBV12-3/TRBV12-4	TGTGCCAGCAGTTCCTTACCACTGGACGAGCAGTACTTC	CASSSLPLDEQYF
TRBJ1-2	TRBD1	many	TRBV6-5	TGTGCCAGTAGGCCAGGGGGAAACTATGGCTACACCTTC	CASRPGGNYGYTF
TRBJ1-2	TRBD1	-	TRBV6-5	TGTGCCAGCAGTATTGGGACAGGGGTTGACGGCTACACCTTC	CASSIGTGVDGYTF
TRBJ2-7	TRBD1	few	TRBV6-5	TGTGCCAGCAGCCGGAGTGGACAGGGCGGATACGAGCAGTACTTC	CASSRSGQGGYEQYF
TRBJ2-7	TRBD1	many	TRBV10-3	TGTGCCATCAGTCGACAGGGCTACTACGAGCAGTACTTC	CAISRQGYYEQYF
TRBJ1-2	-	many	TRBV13	TGTGCCAGCAGCCCAGTCGGGGGCTATGGCTACACCTTC	CASSPVGGYGYTF
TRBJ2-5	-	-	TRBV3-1	TGTGCCAGCAGCCAAGTTAGGAGGACAGCACAAGAGACCCAGTACTTC	CASSQVRRTAQETQYF
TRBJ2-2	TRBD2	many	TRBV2	TGTGCCAGCAGCGGGGGGGCGAACACCGGGGAGCTGTTTTTT	CASSGGANTGELFF
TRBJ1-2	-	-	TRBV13	TGTGCCAGCAGCCCACCCCTGGGGACGGAATACTATGGCTACACCTTC	CASSPPLGTEYYGYTF
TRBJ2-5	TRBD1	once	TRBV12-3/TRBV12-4	TGTGCCAGCAGTCCACAGGGGGGGACCCAGTACTTC	CASSPQGGTQYF
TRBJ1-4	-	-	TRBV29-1	TGCAGCTGGGTGTCCCCTAATGAAAAACTGTTTTTT	CSWVSPNEKLFF
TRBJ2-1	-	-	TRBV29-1	TGCAGCGCGGGACTCGAAAATGAGCAGTTCTTC	CSAGLENEQFF
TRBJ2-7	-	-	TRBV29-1	TGCAGCGCCCTAGATCAGGGGACGTTCTCCTACGAGCAGTACTTC	CSALDQGTFSYEQYF
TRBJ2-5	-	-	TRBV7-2	TGTGCCAGCATCCAAATGGGGGGTTACCACCAAGAGACCCAGTACTTC	CASIQMGGYHQETQYF
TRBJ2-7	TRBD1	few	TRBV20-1	TGCAGTGCTAGGGGGGACAGGGGCGAGCAGTACTTC	CSARGDRGEQYF
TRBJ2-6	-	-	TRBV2	TGTGCCAGCAGCGTCGAGACTTTC	CASSVETF
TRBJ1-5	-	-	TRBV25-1	TGTGCCAGCAGTTTGGGGGAGGGAGAGTATAGCAATCAGCCCCAGCATTTT	CASSLGEGEYSNQPQHF
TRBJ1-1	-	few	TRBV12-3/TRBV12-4	TGTGCCAGCACCCTAGGCTATGGAAACACTGAAGCTTTCTTT	CASTLGYGNTEAFF
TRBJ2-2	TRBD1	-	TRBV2	TGTGCCAGCGAGACAGGGTACACCGGGGAGCTGTTTTTT	CASETGYTGELFF
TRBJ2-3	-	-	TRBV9	TGTGCCAGCAGCGTAGGGTTTAGCACAGATACGCAGTATTTT	CASSVGFSTDTQYF
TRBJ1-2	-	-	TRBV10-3	TGTGCCAGCTTCTCCCTGAGACGAAACTATGGCTACACCTTC	CASFSLRRNYGYTF